These 26 T cell receptor beta chains were all obtained from the same sample, sequenced in a study of T cell responses to AZD1222 COVID-19 vaccine. Here immunoSEQ multiplex PCR was the method, and the copy in TCRdb shows in-frame clones only, minus some. This repertoire shows 95,000 to 100,000 clones, roughly 86% found once; its top ten account for about a tenth. The source was peripheral blood, collected 28 days after the second AZD1222 dose. The source of these receptors is an adult who received the AZD1222 COVID-19 vaccine.

The V call is TRBV19, the J call TRBJ2-1, with 8 bases lining up with TRBD2. The CDR3 runs 14 residues. CDR1 LNHDA and CDR2 SQIVND come from the germline V gene (reference sequence). J was trimmed by 8 bases and V by 9 bases; bases with no gene match: 12. This CDR3 is CASSGPGGPDEQFF. CDR3 nucleotides: TGTGCCAGCTCGGGGCCGGGGGGGCCAGATGAGCAGTTCTTC.

The chain employs TRBV29-1 and TRBJ2-5; D may be TRBD2 (5 bases). Deletions cut 6 bases from V and 1 base from J, with 21 bases between. Germline assignment: CDR1 SQVTM and CDR2 ANQGSEA. CDR3 size: 16 residues. The CDR3 nucleotides are TGCAGCGTCGCAGCGGCAGGCGCCACGGCCCAAGAGACCCAGTACTTC. Its protein is CSVAAAGATAQETQYF.

The V gene is TRBV5-6, the J gene TRBJ2-7; 7 bases map to TRBD1. After removal of 4 bases from V and 4 bases from J, the junction contained 5 bases not matched to a gene. The length of the CDR3 is 13 residues. The V gene's germline CDR1 is SGHDT and CDR2 YYEEEE. The CDR3 region is CASSPSTGYEQYF. The CDR3 DNA is TGTGCCAGCAGCCCCTCGACAGGGTACGAGCAGTACTTC.

J is TRBJ1-4 and V is TRBV18, with 7 bases that match TRBD1. The CDR3 has 17 residues. V gave up 4 bases and J gave up 6 bases; unmatched junction bases: 14. From germline, CDR1 is KGHSH and CDR2 LQKENI. CDR3 sequence (DNA): TGTGCCAGCTCACAACTACACGGACAGGCAGATGATGAAAAACTGTTTTTT. Amino acid sequence: CASSQLHGQADDEKLFF.

The V and J genes are TRBV30 and TRBJ2-1; D gene unclear. V was trimmed by 2 bases and J by 4 bases, leaving 12 bases between them. The length of the CDR3 is 14 residues. In germline, CDR1 is GTSNPN, CDR2 SVGIG (reference sequence). CDR3: CAWSSGSKYNEQFF. CDR3 bases: TGTGCCTGGAGTTCCGGGTCTAAGTACAATGAGCAGTTCTTC. The complete variable domain, with remaining parts taken from reference TRBV30 and TRBJ2-1, reads SQTIHQWPATLVQPVGSPLSLECTVEGTSNPNLYWYRQAAGRGLQLLFYSVGIGQISSEVPQNLSASRPQDRQFILSSKKLLLSDSGFYLCAWSSGSKYNEQFFGPGTRLTVL.

The chain recombines TRBV5-1 with TRBJ1-1; possible D gene TRBD1, 6 bases. The CDR3 runs to 14 residues. CDR1 and CDR2 from the germline V gene are SGHRS and YFSETQ. Trimming took 4 bases from V and 4 from J, leaving 14 bases between them. The DNA for the CDR3 is TGCGCCAGCAGCCCGGAGGGGGGGGTCACTGAAGCTTTCTTT. Its protein product is CASSPEGGVTEAFF.

This chain joins TRBV7-8 and TRBJ2-7; 8 bases match TRBD1. V lost 1 base and J lost 2; bases outside the gene matches: 7. CDR3 length: 16 residues. Germline V gene lookup returns CDR1 SGHVS and CDR2 FQNEAQ. CDR3 protein: CASSLGPTGATYEQYF. The DNA for the CDR3 is TGTGCCAGCAGCTTAGGGCCGACAGGGGCCACCTACGAGCAGTACTTC.

The J gene is TRBJ2-7, the V gene TRBV27; perhaps TRBD1 as D (5 bases). This CDR3 has 15 amino acids. The ends were cut back, 6 bases at V and 10 bases at J, with 25 bases in the middle. Germline V gene lookup returns CDR1 MNHEY and CDR2 SMNVEV (reference sequence). CDR3 in amino acids: CASSRPGLATFLQYF. The CDR3 DNA sequence: TGTGCCAGCAGCCGACCAGGGTTAGCAACATTCCTTCAGTACTTC.

J is TRBJ1-3 and V is TRBV7-9; 7 bases map to TRBD1. V trimming: 5 bases; J trimming: 2 bases; junction bases outside the gene matches: 3. The CDR3 totals 14 residues. Per the germline V gene, CDR1 is SEHNR and CDR2 is FQNEAQ (reference sequence). This CDR3 reads CASSATGAGNTIYF. CDR3 DNA sequence: TGTGCCAGCAGCGCAACAGGGGCTGGAAACACCATATATTTT.

The genes are TRBV28 and TRBJ2-5; 12 positions agree with TRBD1. V shed 7 bases, J shed 2 bases, and the junction held 8 bases outside the gene matches. The CDR3 runs to 16 residues. Per germline, CDR1 MDHEN and CDR2 SYDVKM. CDR3 amino acids: CASTLGQGALQETQYF. CDR3 in DNA: TGTGCCAGCACCCTGGGACAGGGGGCTCTTCAAGAGACCCAGTACTTC.

This clone is a singleton in its sample. V usage is TRBV7-9 and J usage is TRBJ2-3; D is undetermined. Trimming stripped 5 bases from V and 1 base from J, with 7 bases between. CDR3 size: 13 residues. From germline, CDR1 is SEHNR and CDR2 FQNEAQ (reference sequence). The CDR3 DNA follows: TGTGCCAGCAGCGGGCCGGGCACAGATACGCAGTATTTT. Residues: CASSGPGTDTQYF.

The chain is built from TRBV15 and TRBJ2-7; no definite D call. The V end was cut by 3 bases, the J end by 0 bases, with 9 bases between. This CDR3 is 14 amino acids long. Germline loops: CDR1 LNHNV, CDR2 YYDKDF (reference sequence). CDR3 in DNA: TGTGCCACCAGCAGCCAAGAAGTCTCCTACGAGCAGTACTTC. This gives the protein CATSSQEVSYEQYF.

This chain links TRBV7-2 with TRBJ2-7, with 10 bases fitting TRBD2. Germline trimming cut 0 bases from V and 2 bases from J; bases unmatched to any gene: 16. This CDR3 comprises 20 residues. CDR1 and CDR2 from the germline V gene are SGHTA and FQGNSA. CDR3 DNA sequence: TGTGCCAGCAGCTTAGCGAGTTGGATCCTAGCGGGGGTTGCCGCCTACGAGCAGTACTTC. This codes for CASSLASWILAGVAAYEQYF.

The V call is TRBV5-1, the J call TRBJ1-3; D unclear. V lost 0 bases, J lost 0 bases, and 10 bases lay in between. This CDR3 contains 16 residues. Germline CDR1 SGHRS, CDR2 YFSETQ. As DNA, the CDR3 is TGCGCCAGCAGCTTGGCCCCGGTTGCCTCTGGAAACACCATATATTTT. Translated: CASSLAPVASGNTIYF.

The J gene is TRBJ1-5, the V gene TRBV18; a weak D match, TRBD1 (5 bases). Germline V gene data show CDR1 as KGHSH and CDR2 as LQKENI. V lost 4 bases and J 6 bases, leaving 13 bases between the germline ends. CDR3 length: 14 residues. CDR3 sequence reads: CASSLGTAGQPQHF. DNA for the CDR3: TGTGCCAGCTCACTCGGGACCGCAGGTCAGCCCCAGCATTTT.

This clone has more than one count but fewer than ten. The rearrangement links TRBV19 to TRBJ2-1, with D unresolved. The CDR3 is made up of 14 amino acids. Trimming stripped 3 bases from V and 7 bases from J, with 13 bases between. In germline, CDR1 is LNHDA, CDR2 SQIVND (reference sequence). The CDR3 region has the DNA TGTGCCAGTAGTATCGGACGTACGAAAAATGAGCAGTTCTTC. It translates to CASSIGRTKNEQFF.

The V call is TRBV7-3, the J call TRBJ2-5, with 7 bases identical to TRBD2. V lost 2 bases to trimming and J lost 5 bases; unmatched junction nucleotides: 8. This CDR3 region has 15 residues. Germline values: CDR1 SGHTA, CDR2 FQGTGA. CDR3 sequence reads: CASSLAGLVEETQYF. The CDR3, as DNA: TGTGCCAGCAGCTTAGCAGGACTAGTCGAGGAGACCCAGTACTTC.

In nucleotides, the CDR3 is TGTGCCAGCAGTGAGCGGTGGAGCTCCTACAATGAGCAGTTCTTC. Its protein product is CASSERWSSYNEQFF. This sequence joins TRBV6-1 and TRBJ2-1, with no clear D. The CDR3 contains 15 residues. V shed 3 bases and J shed 0 bases, with 9 bases lying between them. The germline V gene encodes CDR1 MNHNS and CDR2 SASEGT.

The rearrangement joins TRBV11-3 to TRBJ2-3; no definite D call. CDR1 SGHNT and CDR2 YENEEA come from the germline V gene. The CDR3 is 17 amino acids. Trimming left V 0 bases short and J 2 bases short, with 15 bases between. CDR3 region: CASSLDGRNRDTDTQYF. CDR3 sequence (DNA): TGTGCCAGCAGCTTAGATGGACGGAATCGTGACACAGATACGCAGTATTTT.

V gene TRBV9 combines with J gene TRBJ1-1; D remains unclear. Germline V lookup: CDR1 SGDLS, CDR2 YYNGEE. CDR3 size: 13 residues. V was pared by 0 bases and J by 1 base, with 4 bases between. The CDR3 is CASSVDRNTEAFF. The CDR3 DNA is TGTGCCAGCAGCGTAGACAGGAACACTGAAGCTTTCTTT.

This chain uses TRBV7-2 with TRBJ2-3; TRBD2 might be the D (6 bases). Trimming pared 0 bases from V and 4 bases from J, leaving 11 bases between. CDR3 length: 15 amino acids. Germline lookup yields CDR1 SGHTA and CDR2 FQGNSA. The CDR3 reads CASSLALGTSDTQYF. The CDR3 DNA follows: TGTGCCAGCAGCTTAGCCCTAGGGACTTCAGATACGCAGTATTTT. The full variable domain, completed using reference TRBV7-2 and TRBJ2-3, is GAGVSQSPSNKVTEKGKDVELRCDPISGHTALYWYRQSLGQGLEFLIYFQGNSAPDKSGLPSDRFSAERTGGSVSTLTIQRTQQEDSAVYLCASSLALGTSDTQYFGPGTRLTVL.

The chain is built from TRBV27 and TRBJ1-1; maybe TRBD1 (5 bases). Trimming cost V 3 bases and J 11 bases, with 22 bases left between them. CDR1 and CDR2 from the germline V gene are MNHEY and SMNVEV (reference sequence). This CDR3 spans 15 amino acids. The CDR3 DNA sequence: TGTGCCAGCAGTTTTGATTGGGACTTGAGATCGGGGGCTTTCTTT. Translated, it gives CASSFDWDLRSGAFF.

This chain joins TRBV19 and TRBJ1-3; no definite D call. From germline, CDR1 is LNHDA and CDR2 SQIVND (reference sequence). CDR3 length: 18 amino acids. V lost 3 bases and J 2 bases, leaving 20 bases between the germline ends. This CDR3 is CASSIPRGGAGTGNTIYF. DNA of the CDR3: TGTGCCAGTAGTATCCCCCGGGGAGGCGCTGGCACTGGAAACACCATATATTTT. The entire variable domain, with the rest obtained from reference TRBV19 and TRBJ1-3, is as follows: DGGITQSPKYLFRKEGQNVTLSCEQNLNHDAMYWYRQDPGQGLRLIYYSQIVNDFQKGDIAEGYSVSREKKESFPLTVTSAQKNPTAFYLCASSIPRGGAGTGNTIYFGEGSWLTVV.

V usage is TRBV27 and J usage is TRBJ1-5, with D unresolved. Trimming cost V 5 bases and J 3 bases, with 17 bases left between them. Germline V gene sequence: CDR1 MNHEY, CDR2 SMNVEV (reference sequence). The CDR3 runs to 16 residues. The CDR3 protein is CASSPTGQRHNQPQHF. The CDR3 DNA follows: TGTGCCAGCAGTCCGACGGGCCAGCGACACAATCAGCCCCAGCATTTT.

The chain recombines TRBV5-4 with TRBJ1-1; 7 bases match TRBD1. Germline V gene data show CDR1 as SGHNT and CDR2 as YYREEE (reference sequence). Unmatched junction bases numbered 10, after V lost 5 bases and J lost 3 bases. CDR3 length equals 15 residues. The CDR3 loop is CASREHVGTDTEAFF. In DNA, the CDR3 is TGTGCCAGCAGAGAGCATGTTGGGACAGACACTGAAGCTTTCTTT. Drawing the rest from reference TRBV5-4 and TRBJ1-1, the complete variable domain is ETGVTQSPTHLIKTRGQQVTLRCSSQSGHNTVSWYQQALGQGPQFIFQYYREEENGRGNFPPRFSGLQFPNYSSELNVNALELDDSALYLCASREHVGTDTEAFFGQGTRLTVV.

This chain uses TRBV7-3 with TRBJ2-1; no reliable D call. V lost 6 bases to trimming and J lost 8 bases, with 26 bases between them. This CDR3 is 17 amino acids long. CDR1 is SGHTA, CDR2 FQGTGA, per germline. As DNA, the CDR3 is TGTGCCAGCAGTGGACGGGCTGGGCTTTCACGATACGATGAGCAGTTCTTC. Translation: CASSGRAGLSRYDEQFF. Full variable domain (outside the CDR3, taken from reference TRBV7-3 and TRBJ2-1): GAGVSQTPSNKVTEKGKYVELRCDPISGHTALYWYRQSLGQGPEFLIYFQGTGAADDSGLPNDRFFAVRPEGSVSTLKIQRTERGDSAVYLCASSGRAGLSRYDEQFFGPGTRLTVL.